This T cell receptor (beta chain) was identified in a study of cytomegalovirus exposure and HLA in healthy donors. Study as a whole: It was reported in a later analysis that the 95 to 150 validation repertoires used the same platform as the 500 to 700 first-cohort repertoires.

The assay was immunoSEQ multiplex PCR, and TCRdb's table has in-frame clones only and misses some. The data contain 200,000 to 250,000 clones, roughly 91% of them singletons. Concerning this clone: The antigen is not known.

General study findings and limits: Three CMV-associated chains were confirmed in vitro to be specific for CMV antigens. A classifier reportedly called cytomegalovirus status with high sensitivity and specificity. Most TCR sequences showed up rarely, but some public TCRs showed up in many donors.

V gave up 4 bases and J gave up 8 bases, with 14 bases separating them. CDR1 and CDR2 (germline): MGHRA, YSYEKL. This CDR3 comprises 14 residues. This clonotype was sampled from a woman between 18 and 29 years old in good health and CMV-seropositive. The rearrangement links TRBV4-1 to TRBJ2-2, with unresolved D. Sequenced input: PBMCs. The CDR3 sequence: CASSLNTIYGELFF. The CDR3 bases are TGCGCCAGCAGCCTCAACACCATATATGGGGAGCTGTTTTTT.